Shown below are 15 T cell receptor beta chains from a single sample sequenced in a study of blood T cell repertoires in COVID-19. Clones were sequenced by immunoSEQ multiplex PCR, and TCRdb holds only the in-frame ones, with some missing. The sample carries around 99,000 clones, 80% to 90% recorded once. Sequenced material: peripheral blood. Source of these receptors: a human donor in a cohort sampled during active COVID-19.

This chain joins TRBV19 and TRBJ1-5; 9 bases match TRBD1. The CDR3 runs 17 residues. J was trimmed by 0 bases and V by 8 bases; bases with no gene match: 11. Germline V lookup: CDR1 LNHDA, CDR2 SQIVND (reference sequence). The CDR3 region has the DNA TGTGCCAGTGGGATCGGGACAGGGATATATAGCAATCAGCCCCAGCATTTT. Translating gives CASGIGTGIYSNQPQHF.

The rearrangement links TRBV11-2 to TRBJ1-5; no firm D call. Germline V CDR1 and CDR2: SGHAT, FQNNGV. The germline V and J ends were trimmed by 4 bases and 2 bases, with 12 bases remaining between them. The CDR3 has 15 residues. CDR3 coding DNA: TGTGCCAGCAGCTGGTCGGGAGTTGGCAATCAGCCCCAGCATTTT. Translation gives CASSWSGVGNQPQHF.

The V and J genes are TRBV7-9 and TRBJ2-3; D remains ambiguous. CDR1 SEHNR and CDR2 FQNEAQ come from the germline V gene (reference sequence). This CDR3 has 16 residues. The germline V and J ends were trimmed by 1 base and 1 base, with 12 bases remaining between them. The CDR3 reads CASSLDGLRGTDTQYF. The CDR3 region has the DNA TGTGCCAGCAGCTTAGACGGTCTACGGGGCACAGATACGCAGTATTTT.

The chain has TRBV11-2 and TRBJ2-7, with D perhaps TRBD1 (5 bases). Trimming cost V 4 bases and J 4 bases, with 17 bases left between them. Germline V gene lookup returns CDR1 SGHAT and CDR2 FQNNGV. There are 15 residues in the CDR3. In DNA form, the CDR3 reads TGTGCCAGCAGCTATGAGGTCAGGGATTTGTACGAGCAGTACTTC. This gives the protein CASSYEVRDLYEQYF.

This chain joins TRBV3-1 (or the pseudogene TRBV3-2) and TRBJ2-7; no clear D. The V end lost 1 base, the J end lost 4 bases, and 8 bases lay between the germline ends. This CDR3 region has 13 residues. The germline CDR1 and CDR2 sequences are LGHDT and YNNKEL (reference sequence). The CDR3 bases are TGTGCCAGCAGCCAAGGTCTACCGTACGAGCAGTACTTC. Translated: CASSQGLPYEQYF.

The chain links TRBV19 to TRBJ2-7, with D possibly matching TRBD2 (5 bases). Trimming removed 3 bases from V and 5 bases from J, with 11 bases in between. This CDR3 is built from 13 residues. Germline V gene sequence: CDR1 LNHDA, CDR2 SQIVND (reference sequence). The CDR3 nucleotides are TGTGCCAGTAGTATGTCGGGAACCAACGAGCAGTACTTC. This sequence encodes CASSMSGTNEQYF.

The V and J genes are TRBV9 and TRBJ2-2; D is unclear. CDR3 length: 16 residues. Germline V gene data show CDR1 as SGDLS and CDR2 as YYNGEE. Trimming stripped 0 bases from V and 6 bases from J, with 15 bases between. CDR3 nucleotides: TGTGCCAGCAGCGTAGAGGCTAGAGTGTGGGCCGGGGAGCTGTTTTTT. Translation: CASSVEARVWAGELFF.

The gene calls are TRBV2 and TRBJ2-3; a weak D match, TRBD2 (6 bases). Germline V gene lookup returns CDR1 SNHLY and CDR2 FYNNEI. The germline V and J ends were trimmed by 2 bases and 14 bases, with 11 bases remaining between them. The CDR3 sequence is 11 residues long. The CDR3 loop is CASSERDFRYF. Written as DNA, the CDR3 is TGTGCCAGCAGTGAACGGGACTTCAGGTATTTT.

The chain uses TRBV3-1 (or the pseudogene TRBV3-2) and TRBJ2-4; a weak D match, TRBD2 (6 bases). V lost 1 base and J lost 8, with 15 bases in between. Per the germline V gene, CDR1 is LGHDT and CDR2 is YNNKEL (reference sequence). The CDR3 consists of 15 residues. The CDR3 sequence: CASSQVPGGVDIQYF. CDR3 DNA: TGTGCCAGCAGCCAAGTTCCCGGGGGAGTGGACATTCAGTACTTC.

A single count supports this clone. The J gene is TRBJ1-2, the V gene TRBV25-1, with 7 bases that match TRBD1. CDR3 length: 11 residues. Germline lookup yields CDR1 MGHDK and CDR2 SYGVNS. The CDR3 DNA follows: TGTGCGGTGACAGGGAACTATGGCTACACCTTC. Its protein product is CAVTGNYGYTF.

V gene TRBV24-1 combines with J gene TRBJ2-3; tentative D call: TRBD1 (7 bases). V lost 3 bases, J lost 5 bases, and 14 bases lay in between. This CDR3 is 15 amino acids long. Germline CDR1 and CDR2: KGHDR and SFDVKD. The CDR3 DNA follows: TGTGCCACCAGTGATCCAGGGGGGCAAGGAGATACGCAGTATTTT. Translating gives CATSDPGGQGDTQYF.

The chain couples TRBV25-1 to TRBJ1-2, with D unclear. The V end was cut by 6 bases, the J end by 0 bases, with 14 bases between. CDR1 is MGHDK and CDR2 is SYGVNS in the germline V gene. This CDR3 has 15 residues. The CDR3 here is CASRPSSRTNYGYTF. DNA of the CDR3: TGTGCCAGCAGGCCGTCAAGCCGTACTAACTATGGCTACACCTTC.

The rearrangement uses TRBV9 and TRBJ2-7; 10 nucleotides match TRBD1. The CDR3 runs to 15 residues. J was trimmed by 4 bases and V by 0 bases; bases with no gene match: 4. Germline V gene data show CDR1 as SGDLS and CDR2 as YYNGEE. CDR3 nucleotide sequence: TGTGCCAGCAGCGTAGGAGGGACAGGGGCTTACGAGCAGTACTTC. Protein: CASSVGGTGAYEQYF.

The CDR3 sequence: CASSFPDYTNQPQHF. In nucleotides, the CDR3 is TGTGCCAGCAGCTTTCCGGACTATACCAATCAGCCCCAGCATTTT. This rearrangement joins TRBV7-9 to TRBJ1-5; D remains unclear. The CDR3 has 15 amino acids. V was clipped by 3 bases and J by 3 bases, with 12 bases between them. CDR1 and CDR2 from the germline V gene are SEHNR and FQNEAQ (reference sequence).

This chain uses TRBV6-5 with TRBJ2-5; 8 nucleotides align to TRBD2. J lost 7 bases, V lost 6 bases, and 10 bases had no gene match. The CDR3 loop spans 14 amino acids. The germline gives CDR1 MNHEY, CDR2 SVGAGI. The CDR3 protein is CASRDDGGAGTQYF. The CDR3 nucleotides read TGTGCCAGCAGGGACGACGGGGGGGCCGGGACCCAGTACTTC.